This T cell receptor beta chain appears in the sequencing data of a study of blood T cell repertoires in COVID-19 (dated by TCRdb to the early 2020s). Concerning the study at large: The collaborator samples originated in the United States, Italy and Spain and spanned the acute and convalescent phases of COVID-19. The prospective study material was composed of cDNA or gDNA derived from T cells, B-cell-depleted T cells, or PBMCs. Samples came from the ongoing ImmuneRACE study (first 160 participants) plus 1,254 subjects from 6 global collaborators. Sample metadata almost always included a de-identified subject ID, COVID-19 status, age in years and sex. Deeply sampled blood TCRbeta repertoires from subjects exposed to, actively infected with, or recovered from COVID-19 were included in the dataset. The repertoires were made available in a free public database intended to serve as a resource for research on the immune response to SARS-CoV-2. Where available, HLA class I and class II types were obtained from metadata supplied by the sample provider rather than from assay-based typing. What the work shows at the level of the full study, not this receptor alone: The amount of clinical and demographic metadata varied by source and participant and was provided uncurated.

TCRbeta CDR3 regions were amplified from genomic DNA by means of the immunoSEQ Assay, a bias-controlled multiplex PCR. The paper's processing steps were these. The number of nucleated cells in each sample was estimated from the amplification of reference gene primers within the assay. To quantify the absolute abundance of each unique TCRbeta CDR3 rearrangement, sequence reads were collapsed and filtered. Productive Simpson clonality was computed per sample as the square root of Simpson's diversity index over productive rearrangements. Not all clones reach the TCRdb copy of this immuneACCESS table, which keeps in-frame sequences only. Checked studies attribute under half of the gap to unresolved V genes and leave the rest unexplained. D and trimming were read from the DNA, whereas the V and J calls and clone size are those reported in that table. This sample holds 250,000 to 350,000 clones; 88% were observed only once. The top ten clones comprise around 10% of the sample.

One collaborating source in Seattle enrolled patients while the patients were actively infected and followed the patients over time throughout the course of disease. Collaborating institutions collected whole blood in K2EDTA tubes following their own protocols. Collaborator samples were shipped for TCRbeta analysis as frozen whole blood, isolated PBMCs, or DNA extracted from either sample type. In the case of this clone: What antigen it recognizes has not been identified. Per-base qualities were not stored, and no clone one base away is much larger.

Reading from cysteine to phenylalanine, the CDR3 counts 15 amino acids. The retained sequence is limited to the CDR3, 45 bases, with the frame set at the first base. The CDR1 and CDR2 encoded by the germline V gene are MGHRA and YSYEKL. The junction carries 11 bases between V and J, which are trimmed by 0 bases and 6 bases respectively. The TCR was taken from a woman aged 25-40 years with COVID-19, enrolled during active disease. Recombination joined TRBV4-1 with TRBJ1-4; no D gene call is confident. The material sequenced was peripheral blood. In nucleotide form, the sequence is TGCGCCAGCAGCCAAGATGGTGCGCCCTATGAAAAACTGTTTTTT. Protein translation: CASSQDGAPYEKLFF.